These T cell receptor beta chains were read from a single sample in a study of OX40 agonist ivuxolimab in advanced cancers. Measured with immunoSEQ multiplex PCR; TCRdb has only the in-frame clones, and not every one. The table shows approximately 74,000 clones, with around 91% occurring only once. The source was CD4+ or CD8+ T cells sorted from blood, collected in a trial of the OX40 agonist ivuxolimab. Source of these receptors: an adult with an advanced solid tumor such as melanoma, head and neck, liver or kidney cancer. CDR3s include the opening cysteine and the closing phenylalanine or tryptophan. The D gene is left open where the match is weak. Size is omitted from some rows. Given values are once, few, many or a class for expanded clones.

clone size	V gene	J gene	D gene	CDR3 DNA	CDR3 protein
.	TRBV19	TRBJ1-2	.	TGTGCCAGTAGTATTGGACAGTCGTTAATCCAAGATGGCTACACCTTC	CASSIGQSLIQDGYTF
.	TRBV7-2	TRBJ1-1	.	TGTGCCAGCAGCTACAAAGGGGGGCGGAACACTGAAGCTTTCTTT	CASSYKGGRNTEAFF
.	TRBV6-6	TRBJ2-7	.	TGTGCCAGCGGAGGCCGACTCGACAACCTGGAGCAGTACTTC	CASGGRLDNLEQYF
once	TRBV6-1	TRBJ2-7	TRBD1	TGTGCCAGCAGTCGGGACAGGGGATACGAGCAGTACTTC	CASSRDRGYEQYF
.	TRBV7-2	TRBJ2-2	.	TGTGCCAGCAGCCAACTAAAGGCGAACACCGGGGAGCTGTTTTTT	CASSQLKANTGELFF
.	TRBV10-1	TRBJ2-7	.	TGCGCCAGCAGCGAGCCATTCGGCGGGTTACTCTCCTACGAGCAGTACTTC	CASSEPFGGLLSYEQYF
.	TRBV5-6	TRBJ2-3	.	TGTGCCAGCAGCTGGACCAGGGGAGCTACGCAGTATTTT	CASSWTRGATQYF
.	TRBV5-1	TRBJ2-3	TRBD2	TGCGCCAGCAGCTTGGTGCGGGAGCCAAGCACAGATACGCAGTATTTT	CASSLVREPSTDTQYF
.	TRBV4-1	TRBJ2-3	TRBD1	TGCGCCAGCAGCCAAGGGATCGGTACAGGGGGCAAAGATACGCAGTATTTT	CASSQGIGTGGKDTQYF
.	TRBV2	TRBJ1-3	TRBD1	TGTGCCAGCAGTGTAGAGGGGGCCCTCTCTGGAAACACCATATATTTT	CASSVEGALSGNTIYF
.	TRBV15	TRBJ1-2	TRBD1	TGTGCCACCAGCCAAGGAGGGGGCGTCTATGGCTACACCTTC	CATSQGGGVYGYTF
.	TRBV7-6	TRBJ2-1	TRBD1	TGTGCCAGCAGCTCCAGCATCCGGGACAGGTACAATGAGCAGTTCTTC	CASSSSIRDRYNEQFF
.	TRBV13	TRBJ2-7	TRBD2	TGTGCCAGCAGCCCTTGGACTAGCGGAAAACCTAAGCAGTACTTC	CASSPWTSGKPKQYF
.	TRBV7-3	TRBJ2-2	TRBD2	TGTGCCAGCGGGGGGGCGAACACCGGGGAGCTGTTTTTT	CASGGANTGELFF
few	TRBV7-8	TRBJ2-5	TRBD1	TGTGCCAGCAGCCCGGGACAGGGAGGAGAGACCCAGTACTTC	CASSPGQGGETQYF
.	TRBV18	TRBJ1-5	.	TGTGCCAGCTCACCAGCGACAGCCAGAAATCAGCCCCAGCATTTT	CASSPATARNQPQHF
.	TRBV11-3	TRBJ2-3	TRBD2	TGTGCCAGCAGCCCGGGGGGAGGTACGCAGTATTTT	CASSPGGGTQYF
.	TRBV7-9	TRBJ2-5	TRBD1	TGTGCCAGCAGCTCCGGTCGGGACAGTATCCAAGAGACCCAGTACTTC	CASSSGRDSIQETQYF
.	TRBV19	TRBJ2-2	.	TGTGCCAGTAGCAGGACAGCCCCGAACACCGGGGAGCTGTTTTTT	CASSRTAPNTGELFF
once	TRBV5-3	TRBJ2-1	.	TGTGCCAGAAAAGAGCCTCTAGCGTACAGCTCCTACAATGAGCAGTTCTTC	CARKEPLAYSSYNEQFF
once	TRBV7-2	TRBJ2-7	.	TGTGCCAGCAGCTTGTTGCAGGGGTCCTACGAGCAGTACTTC	CASSLLQGSYEQYF
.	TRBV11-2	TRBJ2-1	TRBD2	TGTGCCAGCAGCCCAACTAGCGGGAGTATCGATGAGCAGTTCTTC	CASSPTSGSIDEQFF
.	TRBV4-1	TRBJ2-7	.	TGCGCCAGCAGCCAAGTACCCCCTGCGGGCGAGCAGTACTTC	CASSQVPPAGEQYF
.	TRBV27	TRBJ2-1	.	TGTGCCAGCAGTTCCCGAACGACAGGAGACTCCTACAATGAGCAGTTCTTC	CASSSRTTGDSYNEQFF
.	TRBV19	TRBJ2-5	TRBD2	TGTGCCAGTAGTATAGTTGGCGGGAGGGCACCAGAGACCCAGTACTTC	CASSIVGGRAPETQYF
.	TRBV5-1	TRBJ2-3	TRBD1	TGCGCCAGCAGCATCTTGACAGGGGGCACAGATACGCAGTATTTT	CASSILTGGTDTQYF
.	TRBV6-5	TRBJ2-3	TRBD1	TGTGCCAGCAGTTACAGGGGGCGCACAGATACGCAGTATTTT	CASSYRGRTDTQYF
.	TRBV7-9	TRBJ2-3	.	TGTGCCAGCAGCTTAGAGGGGGTAGTGGCAGATACGCAGTATTTT	CASSLEGVVADTQYF
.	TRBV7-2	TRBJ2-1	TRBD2	TGTGCCAGCAGCGCGCGACTAGCGGGAGGGCCGATTGAGCAGTTCTTC	CASSARLAGGPIEQFF
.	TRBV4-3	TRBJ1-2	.	TGCGCCAGCAGCCAAGTTCGGGGGGGCTACACCTTC	CASSQVRGGYTF
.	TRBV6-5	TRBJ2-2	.	TGTGCCAGCAGTTATGTGGGAACCGGGGAGCTGTTTTTT	CASSYVGTGELFF
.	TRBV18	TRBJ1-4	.	TGTGCCAGCTCACTCGACAGGGAAAAACTGTTTTTT	CASSLDREKLFF
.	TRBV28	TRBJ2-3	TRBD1	TGTGCCAGCCTCGACAGGGTTAGAGATACGCAGTATTTT	CASLDRVRDTQYF
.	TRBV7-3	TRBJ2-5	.	TGTGCCAGCAGCTATAGCTACGGGGAGACCCAGTACTTC	CASSYSYGETQYF
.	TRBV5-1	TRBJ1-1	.	TGCGCCAGCAGCCGGGACGGAGACACGAACACTGAAGCTTTCTTT	CASSRDGDTNTEAFF
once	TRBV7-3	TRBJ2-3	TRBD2	TGTGCCAGCAGCTTATCGGCGGGAGTACTAGATACGCAGTATTTT	CASSLSAGVLDTQYF
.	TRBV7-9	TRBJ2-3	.	TGTGCCAGCAGCTTAGATAGTCTTATTAGCACAGATACGCAGTATTTT	CASSLDSLISTDTQYF
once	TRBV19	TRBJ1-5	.	TGTGCCAGTAGTGCCCCGCCCTTTAGGAGCAATCAGCCCCAGCATTTT	CASSAPPFRSNQPQHF
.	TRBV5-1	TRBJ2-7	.	TGCGCCAGCAGCCCGTGGACAGCTAGCTCCTACGAGCAGTACTTC	CASSPWTASSYEQYF
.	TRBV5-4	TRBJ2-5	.	TGTGCCAGCAGCCCTAGGGGTGGACACCAAGAGACCCAGTACTTC	CASSPRGGHQETQYF
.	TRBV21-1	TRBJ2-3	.	TGTGCCACCTACAGGGAGAGCACAGATACGCAGTATTTT	CATYRESTDTQYF
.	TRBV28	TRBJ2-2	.	TGTGCCAGCAGTTTTTTAGGATCTCCGAACACCGGGGAGCTGTTTTTT	CASSFLGSPNTGELFF
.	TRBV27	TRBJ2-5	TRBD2	TGTGCCAGCAGTTTGCGACTAGCGGGAGCAGAGACCCAGTACTTC	CASSLRLAGAETQYF
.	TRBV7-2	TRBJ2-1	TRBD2	TGTGCCAGCAGCTTACGCGGGAGGGTGGATGAGCAGTTCTTC	CASSLRGRVDEQFF
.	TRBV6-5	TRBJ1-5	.	TGTGCCAGCAGTTACTCGGCAGGCCGGGGACAGCCCCAGCATTTT	CASSYSAGRGQPQHF
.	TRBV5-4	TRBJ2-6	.	TGTGCCAGCAGCTTGGATCTCTCTGGGGCCAACGTCCTGACTTTC	CASSLDLSGANVLTF
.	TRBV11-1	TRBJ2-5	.	TGTGCCAGCAGCTTAGTACGAGAGACCCAGTACTTC	CASSLVRETQYF
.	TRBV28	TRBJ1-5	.	TGTGCCAGCAGTGCCCAACACCAGCCCCAGCATTTT	CASSAQHQPQHF
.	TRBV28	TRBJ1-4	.	TGTGCCAGCAGTTTGAACCCGGGACGACGCCAACCTACTAGAAATGAAAAACTGTTTTTT	CASSLNPGRRQPTRNEKLFF
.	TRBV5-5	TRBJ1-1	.	TGTGCCAGCAGCTTGACCCTGGGGGTGAACACTGAAGCTTTCTTT	CASSLTLGVNTEAFF
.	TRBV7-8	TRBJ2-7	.	TGTGCCAGCAGCTTAGGGGGCGCAGGAGGCTACGAGCAGTACTTC	CASSLGGAGGYEQYF
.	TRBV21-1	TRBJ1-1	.	TGTGCCAGCAGCCCTGTTAAGTCTGAGACTGAAGCTTTCTTT	CASSPVKSETEAFF
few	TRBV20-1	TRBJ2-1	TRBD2	TGCAGTGCCCTCGTAGCGGGTGAGCAGTTCTTC	CSALVAGEQFF
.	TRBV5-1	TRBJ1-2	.	TGCGCCAGCAGCTTTGGCACCCCAGGGTTCTCCTATGGCTACACCTTC	CASSFGTPGFSYGYTF
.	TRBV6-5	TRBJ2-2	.	TGTGCCAGCAGTTACGGTAACAGCCCCGGGGAGCTGTTTTTT	CASSYGNSPGELFF
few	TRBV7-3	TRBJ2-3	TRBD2	TGTGCCAGCAGCTCCAGCGGGGCGAGGGGAGATACGCAGTATTTT	CASSSSGARGDTQYF
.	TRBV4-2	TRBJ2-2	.	TGTGCCAGCAGCCAAGACCTAGTGAGCACCGGGGAGCTGTTTTTT	CASSQDLVSTGELFF
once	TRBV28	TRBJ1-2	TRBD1	TGTGCCAGCAGTTTACGACAGGGGGGTGGCTACACCTTC	CASSLRQGGGYTF